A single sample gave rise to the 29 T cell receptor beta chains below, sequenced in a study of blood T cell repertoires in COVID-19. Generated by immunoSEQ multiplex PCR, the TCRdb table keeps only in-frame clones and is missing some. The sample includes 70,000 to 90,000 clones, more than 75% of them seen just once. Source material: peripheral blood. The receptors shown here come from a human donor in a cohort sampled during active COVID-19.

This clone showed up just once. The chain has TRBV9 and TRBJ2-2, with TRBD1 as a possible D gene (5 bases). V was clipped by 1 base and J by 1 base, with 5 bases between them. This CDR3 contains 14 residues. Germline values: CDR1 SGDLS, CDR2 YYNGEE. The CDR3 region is CASSVQGNTGELFF. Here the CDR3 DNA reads TGTGCCAGCAGCGTACAGGGGAACACCGGGGAGCTGTTTTTT.

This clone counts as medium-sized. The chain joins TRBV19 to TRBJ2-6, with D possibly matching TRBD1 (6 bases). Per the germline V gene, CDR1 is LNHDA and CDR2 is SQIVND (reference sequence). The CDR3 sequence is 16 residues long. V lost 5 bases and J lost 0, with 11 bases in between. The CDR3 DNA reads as TGTGCCAGTAGTGGTGGACAGCCCTCTGGGGCCAACGTCCTGACTTTC. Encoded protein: CASSGGQPSGANVLTF.

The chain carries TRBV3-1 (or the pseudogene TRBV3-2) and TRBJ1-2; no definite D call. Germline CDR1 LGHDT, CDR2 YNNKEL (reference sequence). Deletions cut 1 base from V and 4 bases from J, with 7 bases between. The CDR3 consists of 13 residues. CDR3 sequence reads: CASSQGQFYGYTF. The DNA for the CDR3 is TGTGCCAGCAGCCAAGGACAATTCTATGGCTACACCTTC.

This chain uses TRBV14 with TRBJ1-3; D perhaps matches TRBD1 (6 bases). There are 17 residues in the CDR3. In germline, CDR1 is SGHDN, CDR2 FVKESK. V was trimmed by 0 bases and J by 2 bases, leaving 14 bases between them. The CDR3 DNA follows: TGTGCCAGCAGCCAAGAACCCAGGGGTCTAGCTGGAAACACCATATATTTT. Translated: CASSQEPRGLAGNTIYF.

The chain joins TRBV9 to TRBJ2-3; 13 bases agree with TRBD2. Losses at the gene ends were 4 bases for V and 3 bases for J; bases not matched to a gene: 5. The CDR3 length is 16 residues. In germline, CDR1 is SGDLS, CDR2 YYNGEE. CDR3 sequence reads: CASSLRLAGGTDTQYF. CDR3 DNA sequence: TGTGCCAGCAGCCTTCGACTAGCGGGGGGAACAGATACGCAGTATTTT.

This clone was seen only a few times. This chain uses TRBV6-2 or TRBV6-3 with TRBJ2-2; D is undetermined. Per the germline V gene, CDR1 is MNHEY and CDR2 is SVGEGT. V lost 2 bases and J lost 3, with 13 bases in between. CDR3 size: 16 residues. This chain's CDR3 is CASSYSSSVYTGELFF. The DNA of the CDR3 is TGTGCCAGCAGTTACAGCTCCAGCGTATACACCGGGGAGCTGTTTTTT.

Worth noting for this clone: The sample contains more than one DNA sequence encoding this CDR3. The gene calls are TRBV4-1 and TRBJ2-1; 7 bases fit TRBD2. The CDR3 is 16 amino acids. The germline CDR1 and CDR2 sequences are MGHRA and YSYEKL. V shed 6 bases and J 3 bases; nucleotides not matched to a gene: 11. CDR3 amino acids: CASSHPERDFYNEQFF. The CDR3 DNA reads TGCGCCAGCAGTCATCCCGAGCGGGACTTCTACAATGAGCAGTTCTTC.

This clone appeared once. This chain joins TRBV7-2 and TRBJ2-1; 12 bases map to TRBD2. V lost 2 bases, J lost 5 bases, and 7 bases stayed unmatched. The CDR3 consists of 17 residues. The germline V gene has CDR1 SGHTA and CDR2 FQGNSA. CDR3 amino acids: CASSLQLAGGQDNEQFF. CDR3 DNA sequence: TGTGCCAGCAGCTTACAACTAGCGGGGGGACAAGACAATGAGCAGTTCTTC. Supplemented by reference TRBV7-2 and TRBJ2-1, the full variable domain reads GAGVSQSPSNKVTEKGKDVELRCDPISGHTALYWYRQSLGQGLEFLIYFQGNSAPDKSGLPSDRFSAERTGGSVSTLTIQRTQQEDSAVYLCASSLQLAGGQDNEQFFGPGTRLTVL.

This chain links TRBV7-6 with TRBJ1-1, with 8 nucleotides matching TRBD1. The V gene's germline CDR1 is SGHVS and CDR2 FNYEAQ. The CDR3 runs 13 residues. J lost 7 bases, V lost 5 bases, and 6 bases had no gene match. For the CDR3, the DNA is TGTGCCAGCAGCCCCGACAGGGGCGATGAAGCTTTCTTT. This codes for CASSPDRGDEAFF.

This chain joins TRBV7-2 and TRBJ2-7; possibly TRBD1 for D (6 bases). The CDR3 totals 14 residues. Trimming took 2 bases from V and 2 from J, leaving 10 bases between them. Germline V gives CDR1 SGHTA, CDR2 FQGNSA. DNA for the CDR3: TGTGCCAGCAGCTTATCAGGACAGACCTACGAGCAGTACTTC. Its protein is CASSLSGQTYEQYF.

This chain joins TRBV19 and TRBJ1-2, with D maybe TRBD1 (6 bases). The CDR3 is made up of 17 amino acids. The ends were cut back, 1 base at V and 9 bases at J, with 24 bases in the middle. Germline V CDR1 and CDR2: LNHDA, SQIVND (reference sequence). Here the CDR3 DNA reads TGTGCCAGTAGTATAGGGTCTACGGTGGGACATAAGGGGAGCTACACCTTC. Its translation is CASSIGSTVGHKGSYTF.

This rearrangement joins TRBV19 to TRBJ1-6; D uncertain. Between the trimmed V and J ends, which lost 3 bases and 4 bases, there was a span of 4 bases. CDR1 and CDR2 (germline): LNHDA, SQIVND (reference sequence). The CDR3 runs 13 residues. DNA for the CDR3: TGTGCCAGTAGTATCGGTTATAATTCACCCCTCCACTTT. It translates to CASSIGYNSPLHF.

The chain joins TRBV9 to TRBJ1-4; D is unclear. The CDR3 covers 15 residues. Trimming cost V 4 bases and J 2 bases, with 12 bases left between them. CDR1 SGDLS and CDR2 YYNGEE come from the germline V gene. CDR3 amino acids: CASSSVGATNEKLFF. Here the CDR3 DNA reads TGTGCCAGCAGCTCAGTGGGCGCCACTAATGAAAAACTGTTTTTT.

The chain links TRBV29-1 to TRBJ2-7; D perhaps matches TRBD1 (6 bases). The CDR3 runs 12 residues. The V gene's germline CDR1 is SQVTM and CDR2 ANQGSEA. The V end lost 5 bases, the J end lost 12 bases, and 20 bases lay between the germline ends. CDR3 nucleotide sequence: TGCAGCGTTCGACAGGCAGTGGGGAGTCTGTACTTC. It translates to CSVRQAVGSLYF.

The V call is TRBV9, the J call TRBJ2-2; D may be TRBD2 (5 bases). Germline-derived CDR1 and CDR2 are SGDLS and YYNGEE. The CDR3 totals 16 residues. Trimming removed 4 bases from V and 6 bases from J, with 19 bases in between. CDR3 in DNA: TGTGCCAGCAGCCCCGGTACTAGTTTTTTTGCCGGGGAGCTGTTTTTT. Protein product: CASSPGTSFFAGELFF.

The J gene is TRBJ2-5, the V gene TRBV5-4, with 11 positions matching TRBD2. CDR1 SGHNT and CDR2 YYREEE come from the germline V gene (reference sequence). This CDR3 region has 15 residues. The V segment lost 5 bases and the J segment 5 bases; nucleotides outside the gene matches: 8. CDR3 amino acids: CASSGLAGGGETQYF. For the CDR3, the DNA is TGTGCCAGCAGTGGGCTAGCGGGGGGTGGTGAGACCCAGTACTTC.

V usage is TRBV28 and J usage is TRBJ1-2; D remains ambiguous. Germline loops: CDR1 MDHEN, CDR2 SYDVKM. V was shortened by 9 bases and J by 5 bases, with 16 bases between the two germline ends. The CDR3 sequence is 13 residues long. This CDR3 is CASQRDPSYGYTF. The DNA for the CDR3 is TGTGCCAGTCAACGCGATCCTTCTTATGGCTACACCTTC.

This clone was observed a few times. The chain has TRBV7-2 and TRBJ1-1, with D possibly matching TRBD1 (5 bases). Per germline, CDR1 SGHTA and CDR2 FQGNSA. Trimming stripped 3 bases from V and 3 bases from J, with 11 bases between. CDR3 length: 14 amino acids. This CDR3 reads CASSFSGLDTEAFF. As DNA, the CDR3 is TGTGCCAGCAGCTTTTCAGGGTTGGACACTGAAGCTTTCTTT. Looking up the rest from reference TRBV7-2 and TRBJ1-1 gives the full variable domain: GAGVSQSPSNKVTEKGKDVELRCDPISGHTALYWYRQSLGQGLEFLIYFQGNSAPDKSGLPSDRFSAERTGGSVSTLTIQRTQQEDSAVYLCASSFSGLDTEAFFGQGTRLTVV.

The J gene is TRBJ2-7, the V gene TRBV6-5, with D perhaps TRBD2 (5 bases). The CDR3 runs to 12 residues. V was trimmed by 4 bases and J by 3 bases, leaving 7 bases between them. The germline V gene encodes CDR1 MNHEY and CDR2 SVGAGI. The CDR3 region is CASSSRGYEQYF. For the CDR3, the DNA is TGTGCCAGCAGTTCACGGGGCTACGAGCAGTACTTC.

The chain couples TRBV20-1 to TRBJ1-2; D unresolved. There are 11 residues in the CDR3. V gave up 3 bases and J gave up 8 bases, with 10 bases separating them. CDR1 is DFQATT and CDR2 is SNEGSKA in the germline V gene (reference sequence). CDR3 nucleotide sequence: TGCAGTGCTAGGGCCCCTGTGGGCTACACCTTC. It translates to CSARAPVGYTF.

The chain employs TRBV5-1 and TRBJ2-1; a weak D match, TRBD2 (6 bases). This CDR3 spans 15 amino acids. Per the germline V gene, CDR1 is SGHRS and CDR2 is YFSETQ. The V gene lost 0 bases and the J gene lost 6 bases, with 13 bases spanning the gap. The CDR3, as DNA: TGCGCCAGCAGCTTGGAACCTAGCGCTTTCAATGAGCAGTTCTTC. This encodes CASSLEPSAFNEQFF.

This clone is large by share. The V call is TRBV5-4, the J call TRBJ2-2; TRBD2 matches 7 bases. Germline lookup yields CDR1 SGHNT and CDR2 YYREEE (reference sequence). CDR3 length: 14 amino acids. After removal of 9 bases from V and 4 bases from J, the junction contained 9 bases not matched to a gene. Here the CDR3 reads CAMTAGSGTGELFF. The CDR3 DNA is TGTGCCATGACAGCGGGGTCGGGCACCGGGGAGCTGTTTTTT.

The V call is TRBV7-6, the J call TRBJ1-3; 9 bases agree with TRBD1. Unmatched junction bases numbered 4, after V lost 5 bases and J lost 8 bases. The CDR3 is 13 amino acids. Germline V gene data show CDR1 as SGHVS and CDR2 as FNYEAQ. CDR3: CASSLRQGDTIYF. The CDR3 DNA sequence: TGTGCCAGCAGCCTTCGACAGGGGGACACCATATATTTT. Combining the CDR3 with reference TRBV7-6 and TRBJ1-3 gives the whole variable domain GAGVSQSPRYKVTKRGQDVALRCDPISGHVSLYWYRQALGQGPEFLTYFNYEAQQDKSGLPNDRFSAERPEGSISTLTIQRTEQRDSAMYRCASSLRQGDTIYFGEGSWLTVV.

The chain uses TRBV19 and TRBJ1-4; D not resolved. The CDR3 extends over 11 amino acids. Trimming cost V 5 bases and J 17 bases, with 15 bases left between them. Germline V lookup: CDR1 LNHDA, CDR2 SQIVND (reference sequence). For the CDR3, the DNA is TGTGCCAGTAGTCCCCGGGTCCACGAATTTTTT. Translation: CASSPRVHEFF.

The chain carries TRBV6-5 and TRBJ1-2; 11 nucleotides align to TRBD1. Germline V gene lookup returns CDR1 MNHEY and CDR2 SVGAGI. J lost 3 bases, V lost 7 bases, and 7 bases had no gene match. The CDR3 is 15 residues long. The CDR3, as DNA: TGTGCCAGCACTCCCGGGACAGGGGGATACTATGGCTACACCTTC. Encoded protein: CASTPGTGGYYGYTF.

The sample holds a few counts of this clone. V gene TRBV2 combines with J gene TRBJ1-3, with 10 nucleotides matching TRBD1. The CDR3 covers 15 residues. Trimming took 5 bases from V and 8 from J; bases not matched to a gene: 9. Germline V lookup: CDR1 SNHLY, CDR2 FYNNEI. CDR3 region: CASSTERTGGDTIYF. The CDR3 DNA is TGTGCCAGCAGTACCGAGAGGACAGGGGGGGACACCATATATTTT.

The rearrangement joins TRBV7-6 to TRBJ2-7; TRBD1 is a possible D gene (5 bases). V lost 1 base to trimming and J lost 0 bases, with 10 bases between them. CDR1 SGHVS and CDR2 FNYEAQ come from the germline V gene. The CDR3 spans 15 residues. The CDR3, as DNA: TGTGCCAGCAGCTTAGATGTCAGGGACTCCTACGAGCAGTACTTC. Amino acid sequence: CASSLDVRDSYEQYF.

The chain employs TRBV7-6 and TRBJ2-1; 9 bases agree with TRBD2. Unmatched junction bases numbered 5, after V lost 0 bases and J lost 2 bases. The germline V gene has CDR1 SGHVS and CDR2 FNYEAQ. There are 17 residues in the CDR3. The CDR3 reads CASSLAPPSGTYNEQFF. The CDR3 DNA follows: TGTGCCAGCAGCTTAGCACCCCCTAGCGGGACCTACAATGAGCAGTTCTTC.

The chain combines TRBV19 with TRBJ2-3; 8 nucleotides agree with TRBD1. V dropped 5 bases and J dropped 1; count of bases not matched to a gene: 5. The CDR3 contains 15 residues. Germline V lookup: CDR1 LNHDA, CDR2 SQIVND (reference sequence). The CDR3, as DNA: TGTGCCAGTAGTCCTTTGACAGGGGGCACAGATACGCAGTATTTT. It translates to CASSPLTGGTDTQYF.